This T cell receptor beta chain was retrieved from a study of T-cell reconstitution after alpha-beta-depleted transplantation in children. Findings of the study overall: After one year, T-cell counts and TCRbeta diversity mostly came from new T cells. Several hundred rapidly expanded clones from non-depleted graft cells reportedly supplied alpha-beta T cells about two months post-transplant. Some patients' high day-60 TCRbeta diversity was attributed to recipient cells surviving conditioning.

This clonotype was seen a handful of times. The antigen remains undetermined. Unique molecular identifiers were used in preparing the TCRbeta library. TCRdb re-derived calls from the PCR reads in MiXCR, one entry per CDR3 protein. The data show approximately 79,000 distinct CDR3 sequences, 15% to 20% seen once. The receptor's source is a male patient aged 2 to 9 who had a stem cell transplant for acute lymphoblastic leukemia, so the T cells may come from the graft donor. Specimen: PBMCs, mostly from graft donor cells, collected 360 days after TCRalphabeta/CD19-depleted stem cell transplant.

This CDR3 reads CASLRRQGKLNGYTF. The CDR3 bases are TGTGCCAGCCTAAGACGTCAGGGAAAGCTCAATGGCTACACCTTC. The J gene is TRBJ1-2, the V gene TRBV6-1; maybe TRBD1 (5 bases). With 8 bases removed from V and 6 bases from J, the gap between germline ends came to 22 bases. The germline gives CDR1 MNHNS, CDR2 SASEGT. This CDR3 is built from 15 residues.